The source of this TCR beta chain is a study of T cell responses to AZD1222 COVID-19 vaccine. About the research overall: Some second doses came at about 4 weeks and others at about 12 weeks; these were pooled.

This clone is a singleton in its sample. The antigen is unknown. Whole-study results and caveats: Spike was spanned by vaccine-associated CD4 TCRs, which were dominant at 160-218 and 743-854. Among spike-specific TCRs, nearly half reportedly target unmutated variant regions.

Profiling relied on immunoSEQ multiplex PCR, and the TCRdb table lists in-frame clones only, not all of them. The data show some 120,000 clones, 90% to 95% seen once. This sequence was found in an adult in good health. The sequencing used peripheral blood, collected on day 0 of AZD1222 vaccination.

The CDR3 here is CASSWDVGLEQYF. Here the CDR3 DNA reads TGCGCCAGCAGCTGGGACGTAGGGCTCGAGCAGTACTTC. The J gene is TRBJ2-7, the V gene TRBV5-1, with D perhaps given as TRBD1 or TRBD2 (5 bases each). The CDR3 has 13 amino acids. V was shortened by 3 bases and J by 6 bases, with 13 bases between the two germline ends. CDR1 SGHRS and CDR2 YFSETQ come from the germline V gene.